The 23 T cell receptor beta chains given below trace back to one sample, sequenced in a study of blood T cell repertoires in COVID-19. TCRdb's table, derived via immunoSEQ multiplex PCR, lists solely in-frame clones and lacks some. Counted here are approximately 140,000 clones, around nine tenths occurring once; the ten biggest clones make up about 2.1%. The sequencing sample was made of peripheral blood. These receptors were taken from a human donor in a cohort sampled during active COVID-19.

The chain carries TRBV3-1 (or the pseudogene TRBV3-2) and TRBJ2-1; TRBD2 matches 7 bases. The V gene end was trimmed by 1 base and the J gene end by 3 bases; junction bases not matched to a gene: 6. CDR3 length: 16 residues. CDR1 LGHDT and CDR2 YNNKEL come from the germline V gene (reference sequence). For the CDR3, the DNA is TGTGCCAGCAGCCAAGTGGGGGAGGGGTTCTACAATGAGCAGTTCTTC. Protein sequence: CASSQVGEGFYNEQFF.

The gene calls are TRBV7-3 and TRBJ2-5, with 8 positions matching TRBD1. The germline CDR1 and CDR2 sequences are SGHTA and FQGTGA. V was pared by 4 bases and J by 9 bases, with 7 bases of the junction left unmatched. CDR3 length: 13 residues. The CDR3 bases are TGTGCCAGCAGCTCAGGACAGGGCGAGGCCCAGTACTTC. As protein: CASSSGQGEAQYF. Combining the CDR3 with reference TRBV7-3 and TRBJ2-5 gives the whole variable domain GAGVSQTPSNKVTEKGKYVELRCDPISGHTALYWYRQSLGQGPEFLIYFQGTGAADDSGLPNDRFFAVRPEGSVSTLKIQRTERGDSAVYLCASSSGQGEAQYFGPGTRLLVL.

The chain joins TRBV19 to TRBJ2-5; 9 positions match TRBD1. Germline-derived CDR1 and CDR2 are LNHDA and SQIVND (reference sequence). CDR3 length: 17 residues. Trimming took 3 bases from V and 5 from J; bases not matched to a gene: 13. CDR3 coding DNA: TGTGCCAGTAGTATCTCGCCGCAACAGGGGGCGGGGGAGACCCAGTACTTC. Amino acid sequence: CASSISPQQGAGETQYF.

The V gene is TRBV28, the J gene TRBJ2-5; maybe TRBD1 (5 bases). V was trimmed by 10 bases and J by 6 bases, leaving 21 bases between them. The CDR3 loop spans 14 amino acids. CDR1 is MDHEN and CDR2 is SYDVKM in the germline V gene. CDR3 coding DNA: TGTGCCACCAATCGAGATCAGGGAATTAAGACCCAGTACTTC. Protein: CATNRDQGIKTQYF. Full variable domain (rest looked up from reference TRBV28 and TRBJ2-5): DVKVTQSSRYLVKRTGEKVFLECVQDMDHENMFWYRQDPGLGLRLIYFSYDVKMKEKGDIPEGYSVSREKKERFSLILESASTNQTSMYLCATNRDQGIKTQYFGPGTRLLVL.

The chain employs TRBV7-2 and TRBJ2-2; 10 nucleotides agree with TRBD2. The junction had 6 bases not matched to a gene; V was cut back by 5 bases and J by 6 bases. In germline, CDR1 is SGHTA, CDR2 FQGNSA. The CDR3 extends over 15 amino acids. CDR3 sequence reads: CASSGASGRAGELFF. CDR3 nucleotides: TGTGCCAGCAGCGGAGCCAGCGGGAGGGCCGGGGAGCTGTTTTTT.

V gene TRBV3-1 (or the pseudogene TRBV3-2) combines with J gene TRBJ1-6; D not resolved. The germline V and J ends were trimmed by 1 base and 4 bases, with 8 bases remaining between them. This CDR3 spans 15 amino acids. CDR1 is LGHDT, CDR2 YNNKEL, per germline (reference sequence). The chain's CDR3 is CASSQGKRYNSPLHF. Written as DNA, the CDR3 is TGTGCCAGCAGCCAAGGGAAGCGTTATAATTCACCCCTCCACTTT.

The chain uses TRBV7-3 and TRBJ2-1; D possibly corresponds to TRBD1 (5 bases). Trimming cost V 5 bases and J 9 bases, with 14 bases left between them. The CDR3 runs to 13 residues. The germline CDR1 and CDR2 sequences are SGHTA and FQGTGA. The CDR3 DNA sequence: TGTGCCAGCAGCCCCACCGACAGACCTGAGCAGTTCTTC. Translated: CASSPTDRPEQFF.

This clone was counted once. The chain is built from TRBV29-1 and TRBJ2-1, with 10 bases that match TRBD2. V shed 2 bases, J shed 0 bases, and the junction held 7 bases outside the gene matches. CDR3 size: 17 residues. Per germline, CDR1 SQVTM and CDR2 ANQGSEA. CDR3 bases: TGCAGCGTTGAATCCAGCGGGAGGGTATACTCCTACAATGAGCAGTTCTTC. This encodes CSVESSGRVYSYNEQFF.

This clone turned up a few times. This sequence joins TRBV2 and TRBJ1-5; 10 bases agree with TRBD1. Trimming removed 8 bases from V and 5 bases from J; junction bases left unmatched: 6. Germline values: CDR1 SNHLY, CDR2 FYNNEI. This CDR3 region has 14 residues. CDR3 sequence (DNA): TGTGCCAGCGGTAGGGACAGGGGAGATCAGCCCCAGCATTTT. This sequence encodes CASGRDRGDQPQHF.

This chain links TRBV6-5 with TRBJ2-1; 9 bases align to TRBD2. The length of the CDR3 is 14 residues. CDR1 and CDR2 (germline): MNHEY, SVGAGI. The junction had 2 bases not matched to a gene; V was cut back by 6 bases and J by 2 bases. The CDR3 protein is CASSASGTYNEQFF. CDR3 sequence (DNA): TGTGCCAGCAGCGCTAGCGGGACCTACAATGAGCAGTTCTTC.

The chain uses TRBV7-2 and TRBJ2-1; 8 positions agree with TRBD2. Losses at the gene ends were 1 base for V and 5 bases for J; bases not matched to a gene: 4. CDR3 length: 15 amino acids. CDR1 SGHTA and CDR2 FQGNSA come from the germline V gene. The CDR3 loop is CASSLGTGGHNEQFF. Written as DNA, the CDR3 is TGTGCCAGCAGCTTAGGTACGGGAGGGCACAATGAGCAGTTCTTC.

CDR3 DNA sequence: TGTGCCAGCAGCGTAGGAGGTGGCAATTCACCCCTCCACTTT. Translation: CASSVGGGNSPLHF. The chain links TRBV9 to TRBJ1-6; D is undetermined. The CDR3 length is 14 residues. Trimming removed 0 bases at V and 7 bases at J, with 8 bases between. Germline V lookup: CDR1 SGDLS, CDR2 YYNGEE.

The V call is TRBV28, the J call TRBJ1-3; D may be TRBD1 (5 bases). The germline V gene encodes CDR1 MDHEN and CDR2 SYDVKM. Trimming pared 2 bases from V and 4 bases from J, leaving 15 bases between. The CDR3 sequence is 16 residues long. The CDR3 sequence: CASSLGGAKHGNTIYF. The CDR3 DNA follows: TGTGCCAGCAGTTTAGGAGGGGCTAAACACGGAAACACCATATATTTT.

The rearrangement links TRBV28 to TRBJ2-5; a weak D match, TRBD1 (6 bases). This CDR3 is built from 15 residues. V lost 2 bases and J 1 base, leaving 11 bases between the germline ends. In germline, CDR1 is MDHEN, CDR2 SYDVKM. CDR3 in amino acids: CASSLPGEGQETQYF. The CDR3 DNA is TGTGCCAGCAGTTTACCAGGGGAAGGCCAAGAGACCCAGTACTTC.

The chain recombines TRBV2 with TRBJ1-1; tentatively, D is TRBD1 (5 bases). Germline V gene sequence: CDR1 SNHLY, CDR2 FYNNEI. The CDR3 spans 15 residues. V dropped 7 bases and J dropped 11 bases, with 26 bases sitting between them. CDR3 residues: CASTGGAGPVRVAFF. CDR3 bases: TGTGCCAGCACTGGCGGCGCGGGGCCCGTTCGTGTCGCTTTCTTT.

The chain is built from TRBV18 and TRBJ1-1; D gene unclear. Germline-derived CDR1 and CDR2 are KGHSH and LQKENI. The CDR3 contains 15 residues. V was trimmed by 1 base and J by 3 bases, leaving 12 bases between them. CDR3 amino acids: CASSPLILADTEAFF. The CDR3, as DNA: TGTGCCAGCTCACCACTTATTCTCGCAGACACTGAAGCTTTCTTT.

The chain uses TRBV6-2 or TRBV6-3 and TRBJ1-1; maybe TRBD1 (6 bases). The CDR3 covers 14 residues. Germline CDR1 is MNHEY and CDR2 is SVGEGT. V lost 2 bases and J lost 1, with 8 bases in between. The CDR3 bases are TGTGCCAGCAGTTACCGGACAGCGAACACTGAAGCTTTCTTT. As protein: CASSYRTANTEAFF.

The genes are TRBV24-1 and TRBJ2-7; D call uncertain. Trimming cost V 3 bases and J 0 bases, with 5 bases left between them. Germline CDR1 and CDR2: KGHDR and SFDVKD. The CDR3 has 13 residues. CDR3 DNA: TGTGCCACCAGTGATAGCTTCTCCTACGAGCAGTACTTC. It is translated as CATSDSFSYEQYF.

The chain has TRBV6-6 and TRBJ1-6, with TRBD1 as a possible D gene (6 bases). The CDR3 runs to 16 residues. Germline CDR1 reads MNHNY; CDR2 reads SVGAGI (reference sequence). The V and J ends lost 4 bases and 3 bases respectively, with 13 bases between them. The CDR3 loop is CASSSRTVDYNSPLHF. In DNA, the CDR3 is TGTGCCAGCAGTTCCAGGACAGTAGACTATAATTCACCCCTCCACTTT.

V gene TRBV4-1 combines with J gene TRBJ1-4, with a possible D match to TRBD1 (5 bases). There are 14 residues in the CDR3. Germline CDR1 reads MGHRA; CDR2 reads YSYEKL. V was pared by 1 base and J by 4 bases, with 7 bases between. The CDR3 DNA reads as TGCGCCAGCAGCCAAGTACAGGATAATGAAAAACTGTTTTTT. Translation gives CASSQVQDNEKLFF.

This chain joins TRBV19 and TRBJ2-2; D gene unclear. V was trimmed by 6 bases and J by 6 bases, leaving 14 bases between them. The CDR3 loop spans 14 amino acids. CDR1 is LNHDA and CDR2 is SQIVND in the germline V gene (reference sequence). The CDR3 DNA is TGTGCCAGTAGCCCCTCCTTCCAGTCCGGGGAGCTGTTTTTT. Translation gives CASSPSFQSGELFF.

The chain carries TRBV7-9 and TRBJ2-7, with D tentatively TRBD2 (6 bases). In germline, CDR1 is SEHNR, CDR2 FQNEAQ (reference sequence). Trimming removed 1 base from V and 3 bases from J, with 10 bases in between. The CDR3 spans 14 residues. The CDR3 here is CASSLEEGVYEQYF. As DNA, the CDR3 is TGTGCCAGCAGCTTAGAGGAGGGTGTCTACGAGCAGTACTTC. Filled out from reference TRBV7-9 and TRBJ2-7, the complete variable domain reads DTGVSQNPRHKITKRGQNVTFRCDPISEHNRLYWYRQTLGQGPEFLTYFQNEAQLEKSRLLSDRFSAERPKGSFSTLEIQRTEQGDSAMYLCASSLEEGVYEQYFGPGTRLTVT.

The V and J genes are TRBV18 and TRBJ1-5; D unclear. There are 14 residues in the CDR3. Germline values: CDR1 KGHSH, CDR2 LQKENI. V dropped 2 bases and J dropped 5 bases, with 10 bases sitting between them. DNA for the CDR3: TGTGCCAGCTCACCAAGAGGCGGAGATCAGCCCCAGCATTTT. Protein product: CASSPRGGDQPQHF.